Here is one TCR beta chain with its context. These data belong to a study of cytomegalovirus exposure and HLA in healthy donors. The assay was immunoSEQ multiplex PCR, and TCRdb's table has in-frame clones only and misses some. The sample includes roughly 150,000 clones, more than 70% of them seen just once. The clonotype originates from a man aged 18 to 30 in good health and CMV-seronegative. Sequencing was carried out using PBMCs.

CDR3 coding DNA: TGTGCCAGCAGTTTAGTGGCTAGCGGGGGACCACCTAGCACAGATACGCAGTATTTT. Its translation: CASSLVASGGPPSTDTQYF. This chain joins TRBV27 and TRBJ2-3; TRBD2 matches at 10 bases. The CDR3 totals 19 residues. Losses at the gene ends were 2 bases for V and 0 bases for J; bases not matched to a gene: 11. CDR1 and CDR2 (germline): MNHEY, SMNVEV (reference sequence).